The 10 T cell receptor beta chains listed next were all sequenced from one sample in a study of cytomegalovirus exposure and HLA in healthy donors. PCR used 60 Vbeta primers and 13 Jbeta primers. Measured with immunoSEQ multiplex PCR; TCRdb has only the in-frame clones, and not every one. The sample has 100,000 to 150,000 clones; about 81% are singletons. The specimen sequenced was PBMCs. The receptors derive from a woman aged 40 to 49 in good health and CMV-seropositive.

The CDR3 region is CASSYDISYEQYF. In nucleotides, the CDR3 is TGTGCCAGCAGTTACGACATTTCCTACGAGCAGTACTTC. The chain links TRBV6-6 to TRBJ2-5; D is unresolved. The DNA end favors TRBJ2-7, so the J call may be wrong. This CDR3 has 13 amino acids. CDR1 and CDR2 (germline): MNHNY, SVGAGI (reference sequence).

The rearrangement links TRBV5-1 to TRBJ2-7; 8 bases map to TRBD1. Per the germline V gene, CDR1 is SGHRS and CDR2 is YFSETQ. The V gene end was trimmed by 0 bases and the J gene end by 3 bases; junction bases not matched to a gene: 14. The CDR3 consists of 18 residues. The CDR3 reads CASSLGQGAPGRGYEQYF. The CDR3 DNA is TGCGCCAGCAGCTTGGGGCAGGGGGCGCCCGGGCGGGGCTACGAGCAGTACTTC.

V usage is TRBV27 and J usage is TRBJ1-1, with a possible D match to TRBD1 (6 bases). The CDR3 covers 15 residues. The V end was cut by 3 bases, the J end by 0 bases, with 11 bases between. CDR1 MNHEY and CDR2 SMNVEV come from the germline V gene (reference sequence). The CDR3 spells CASSFLTGMNTEAFF. CDR3 in DNA: TGTGCCAGCAGTTTTTTAACAGGGATGAACACTGAAGCTTTCTTT.

The J gene is TRBJ2-5, the V gene TRBV5-4, with 11 bases fitting TRBD2. The germline V gene encodes CDR1 SGHNT and CDR2 YYREEE (reference sequence). The CDR3 extends over 15 amino acids. V gave up 0 bases and J gave up 5 bases; unmatched junction bases: 3. The chain's CDR3 is CASSLVSGGAETQYF. In DNA form, the CDR3 reads TGTGCCAGCAGCTTGGTTAGCGGGGGGGCGGAGACCCAGTACTTC.

V is TRBV29-1 and J is TRBJ2-1; 10 nucleotides match TRBD1. There are 13 residues in the CDR3. Per the germline V gene, CDR1 is SQVTM and CDR2 is ANQGSEA. Losses at the gene ends were 7 bases for V and 7 bases for J; bases not matched to a gene: 7. The CDR3 coding sequence is TGCAGCGCTCCTGGACAGGGGGTAAATGAGCAGTTCTTC. Residues: CSAPGQGVNEQFF.

The chain employs TRBV28 and TRBJ2-1; 7 bases are shared with TRBD1. CDR1 and CDR2 from the germline V gene are MDHEN and SYDVKM. J gave up 9 bases and V 10 bases, and 15 bases lay outside the gene matches. The CDR3 is 14 residues long. The CDR3 reads CATFDRETLSEQFF. The DNA for the CDR3 is TGTGCCACCTTCGACAGGGAAACGTTGAGTGAGCAGTTCTTC.

In this sample, this clone turned up once. V and J are TRBV12-5 and TRBJ1-3; D may be TRBD1 (5 bases). The CDR3 loop spans 17 amino acids. The V gene lost 6 bases and the J gene lost 2 bases, with 20 bases spanning the gap. Per germline, CDR1 LGHNT and CDR2 FRNRAP. CDR3 sequence (DNA): TGTGCTAGTGGGTCTTACCAGGGCACAGTTACTGGAAACACCATATATTTT. Translating it yields CASGSYQGTVTGNTIYF.

The chain is built from TRBV19 and TRBJ1-2; no reliable D call. Germline loops: CDR1 LNHDA, CDR2 SQIVND (reference sequence). CDR3 length equals 13 residues. V was pared by 4 bases and J by 3 bases, with 9 bases between. The CDR3 DNA is TGTGCCAGTAGTAGCGCGCCGGACTATGGCTACACCTTC. This encodes CASSSAPDYGYTF.

The V gene is TRBV6-6, the J gene TRBJ2-5; 8 bases fit TRBD2. This CDR3 is 14 amino acids long. With V trimmed by 2 bases and J by 3 bases, 2 bases remained unmatched. The V gene's germline CDR1 is MNHNY and CDR2 SVGAGI (reference sequence). CDR3 loop: CASSYSGGEETQYF. The DNA of the CDR3 is TGTGCCAGCAGTTACAGCGGGGGAGAAGAGACCCAGTACTTC.

This chain uses TRBV6-5 with TRBJ2-7; 7 bases line up with TRBD1. V was pared by 4 bases and J by 9 bases, with 12 bases of the junction left unmatched. The CDR3 is 14 residues long. Germline V lookup: CDR1 MNHEY, CDR2 SVGAGI. The CDR3 sequence: CASSLGDRSFGQYF. The CDR3 DNA sequence: TGTGCCAGCAGTTTGGGGGACAGATCCTTCGGGCAGTACTTC.